Sequencing of this TCR beta chain was carried out in a study of blood T cell repertoires in COVID-19. The CDR3 runs to 12 residues. Germline trimming cut 7 bases from V and 11 bases from J; bases unmatched to any gene: 9. Profiling relied on immunoSEQ multiplex PCR, and the TCRdb table lists in-frame clones only, not all of them. This sample yields about 85,000 clones, of which approximately 84% are seen a single time; 10% to 15% belongs to the top ten. The chain couples TRBV12-3 or TRBV12-4 to TRBJ1-1; 8 nucleotides match TRBD1. The TCR originated in a human donor in a cohort sampled during active COVID-19. Material for sequencing was peripheral blood. CDR3 coding DNA: TGTGCCAGCAAAATACCGGGACAGGACGCTTTCTTT. Translating it yields CASKIPGQDAFF.